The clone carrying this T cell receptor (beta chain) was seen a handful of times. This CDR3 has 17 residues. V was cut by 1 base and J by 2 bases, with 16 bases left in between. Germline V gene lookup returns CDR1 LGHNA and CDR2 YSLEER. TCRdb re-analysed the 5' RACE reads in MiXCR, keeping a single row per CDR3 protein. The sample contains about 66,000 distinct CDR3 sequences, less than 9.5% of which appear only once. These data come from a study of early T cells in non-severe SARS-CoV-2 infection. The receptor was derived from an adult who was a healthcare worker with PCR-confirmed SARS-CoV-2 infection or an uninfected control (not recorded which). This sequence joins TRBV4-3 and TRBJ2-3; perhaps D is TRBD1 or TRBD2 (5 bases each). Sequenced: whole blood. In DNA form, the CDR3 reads TGCGCCAGCAGCCAAGCCCCGGGGCCTTCCCCCACAGATACGCAGTATTTT. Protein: CASSQAPGPSPTDTQYF.